This T cell receptor beta chain came from a study of control samples from healthy donors and cancer patients. Generated by immunoSEQ multiplex PCR, the TCRdb table keeps only in-frame clones and is missing some. The sample records approximately 110,000 clones, about 80% being singletons. This clone occurred many times. The source material was blood. The TCR originated in a woman aged 45-65 years in good health.

The CDR3 coding sequence is TGTGCCAGTAGCCCAGTCTCATGGGAGACCCAGTACTTC. Protein product: CASSPVSWETQYF. This chain joins TRBV19 and TRBJ2-5; D is undetermined. Trimming stripped 6 bases from V and 5 bases from J, with 13 bases between. The germline V gene encodes CDR1 LNHDA and CDR2 SQIVND (reference sequence). This CDR3 has 13 amino acids.